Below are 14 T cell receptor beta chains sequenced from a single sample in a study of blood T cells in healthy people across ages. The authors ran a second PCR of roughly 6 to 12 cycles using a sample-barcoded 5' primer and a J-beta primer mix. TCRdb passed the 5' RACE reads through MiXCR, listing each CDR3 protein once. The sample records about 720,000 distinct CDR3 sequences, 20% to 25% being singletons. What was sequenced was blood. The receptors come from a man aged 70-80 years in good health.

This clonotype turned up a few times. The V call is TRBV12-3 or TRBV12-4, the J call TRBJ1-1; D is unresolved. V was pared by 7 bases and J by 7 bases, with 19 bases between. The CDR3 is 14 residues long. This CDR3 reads CASTHRDGFGEAFF. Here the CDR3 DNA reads TGTGCCAGCACCCATAGAGACGGGTTTGGTGAAGCTTTCTTT.

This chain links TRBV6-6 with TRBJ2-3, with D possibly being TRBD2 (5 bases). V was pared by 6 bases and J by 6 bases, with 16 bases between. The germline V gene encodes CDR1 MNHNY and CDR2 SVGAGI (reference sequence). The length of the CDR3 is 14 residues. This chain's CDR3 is CASSQEVNGDTQYF. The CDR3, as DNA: TGTGCCAGCAGCCAGGAGGTAAACGGGGATACGCAGTATTTT.

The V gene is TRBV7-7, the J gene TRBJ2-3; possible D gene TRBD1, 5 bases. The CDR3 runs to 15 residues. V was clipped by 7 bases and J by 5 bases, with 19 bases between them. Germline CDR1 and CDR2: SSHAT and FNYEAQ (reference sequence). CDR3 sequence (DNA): TGTGCCAGCACCCAAGGAGCCAGGGTTCTAGATACGCAGTATTTT. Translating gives CASTQGARVLDTQYF.

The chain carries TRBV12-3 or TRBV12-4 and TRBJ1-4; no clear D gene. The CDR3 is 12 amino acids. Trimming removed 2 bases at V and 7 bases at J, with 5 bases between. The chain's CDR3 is CASSLWGEKLFF. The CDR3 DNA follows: TGTGCCAGCAGTTTATGGGGTGAAAAACTGTTTTTT.

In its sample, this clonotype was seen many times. The CDR3 protein is CATSDGGRETQYF. The CDR3 coding sequence is TGTGCCACCAGTGATGGGGGCCGGGAGACCCAGTACTTC. The chain combines TRBV24-1 with TRBJ2-5; possible D gene TRBD1, 6 bases. Germline lookup yields CDR1 KGHDR and CDR2 SFDVKD. The length of the CDR3 is 13 residues. V lost 3 bases, J lost 5 bases, and 9 bases lay in between.

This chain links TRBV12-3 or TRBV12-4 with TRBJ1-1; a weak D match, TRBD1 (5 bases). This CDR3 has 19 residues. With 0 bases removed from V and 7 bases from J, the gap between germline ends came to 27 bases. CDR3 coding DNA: TGTGCCAGCAGTTTAGCCTTGGGGGTAATTTACCAGCCGGTTGTTGAAGCTTTCTTT. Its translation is CASSLALGVIYQPVVEAFF.

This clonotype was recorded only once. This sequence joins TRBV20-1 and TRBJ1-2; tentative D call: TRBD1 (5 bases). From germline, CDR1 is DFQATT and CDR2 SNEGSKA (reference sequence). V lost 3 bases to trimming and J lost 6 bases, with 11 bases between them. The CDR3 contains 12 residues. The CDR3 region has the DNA TGCAGTGCTAGTAACCTCAGGGATGGCTACACCTTC. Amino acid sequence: CSASNLRDGYTF.

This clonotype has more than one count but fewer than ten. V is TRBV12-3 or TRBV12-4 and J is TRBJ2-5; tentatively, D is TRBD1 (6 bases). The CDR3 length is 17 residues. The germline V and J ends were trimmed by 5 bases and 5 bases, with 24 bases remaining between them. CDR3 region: CASSTIQGAQVGETQYF. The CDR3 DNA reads TGTGCCAGCAGTACAATACAGGGCGCCCAGGTTGGGGAGACCCAGTACTTC.

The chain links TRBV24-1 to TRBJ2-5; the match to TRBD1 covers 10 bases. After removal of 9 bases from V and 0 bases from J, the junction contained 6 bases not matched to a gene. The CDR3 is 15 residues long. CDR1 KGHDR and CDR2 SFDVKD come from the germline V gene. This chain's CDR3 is CATQGTGDNQETQYF. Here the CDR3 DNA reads TGTGCCACCCAAGGGACAGGGGATAACCAAGAGACCCAGTACTTC.

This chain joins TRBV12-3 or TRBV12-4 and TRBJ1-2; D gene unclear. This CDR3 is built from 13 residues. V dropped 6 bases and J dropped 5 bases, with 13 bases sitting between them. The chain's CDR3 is CASRLYGHYGYTF. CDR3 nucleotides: TGTGCCAGCAGGTTATACGGGCATTATGGCTACACCTTC.

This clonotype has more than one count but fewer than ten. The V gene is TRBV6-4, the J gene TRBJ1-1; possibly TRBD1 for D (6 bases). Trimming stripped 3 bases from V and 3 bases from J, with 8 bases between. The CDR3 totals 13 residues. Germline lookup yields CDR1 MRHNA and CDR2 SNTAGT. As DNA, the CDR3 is TGTGCCAGCAGTGAGCAGGGGTACACTGAAGCTTTCTTT. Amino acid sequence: CASSEQGYTEAFF.

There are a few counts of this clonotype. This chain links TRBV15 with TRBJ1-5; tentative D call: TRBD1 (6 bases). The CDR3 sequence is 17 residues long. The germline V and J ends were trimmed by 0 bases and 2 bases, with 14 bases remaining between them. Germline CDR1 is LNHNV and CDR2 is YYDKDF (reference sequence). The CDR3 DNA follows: TGTGCCACCAGCAGAGATACCTGGGGGCAGGGCAATCAGCCCCAGCATTTT. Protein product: CATSRDTWGQGNQPQHF.

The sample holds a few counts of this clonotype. The CDR3 sequence: CAISESDRANEKLFF. The DNA for the CDR3 is TGTGCCATCAGTGAGTCGGACAGGGCTAATGAAAAACTGTTTTTT. V is TRBV10-3 and J is TRBJ1-4; 8 nucleotides align to TRBD1. The junction had 0 bases not matched to a gene; V was cut back by 0 bases and J by 3 bases. The CDR3 is 15 amino acids. Per the germline V gene, CDR1 is ENHRY and CDR2 is SYGVKD.

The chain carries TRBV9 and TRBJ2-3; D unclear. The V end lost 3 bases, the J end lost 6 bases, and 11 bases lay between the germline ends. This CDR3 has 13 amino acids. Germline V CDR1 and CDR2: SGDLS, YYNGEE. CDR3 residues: CASSAGDEDTQYF. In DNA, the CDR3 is TGTGCCAGCAGCGCTGGGGATGAGGATACGCAGTATTTT.